One and the same sample provided the 5 T cell receptor beta chains below, sequenced in a study of blood T cell repertoires in COVID-19 (dated by TCRdb to the early 2020s). Receptor amplification or capture employed the immunoSEQ multiplex PCR assay. Imported from immuneACCESS, the table was reduced by TCRdb to in-frame sequences with V and J called. These copies leave out some clones; in studies compared against another copy, an unresolved V gene accounts for under half, and the cause of the remainder is not known. For this sample there are under 200,000 clones; around 82% appear just once. Around 5.2% of the sample goes to the ten largest clones. The sequencing sample was made of PBMCs or T cells enriched from blood (not recorded which). Receptor source: a woman aged 55-69 years with acute COVID-19.

The chain employs TRBV7-2 and TRBJ1-2; TRBD1 aligns across 7 bases. This CDR3 has 15 amino acids. Germline CDR1 and CDR2: SGHTA and FQGNSA. The ends lost 5 bases at V and 1 base at J; junction bases unmatched: 7. The CDR3 DNA is TGTGCCAGCAGCCATGGACAGGCCGTTAACTATGGCTACACCTTC. Residues: CASSHGQAVNYGYTF.

This chain joins TRBV5-5 and TRBJ1-2; D is ambiguous. Trimming took off 1 base at V and 7 bases at J, with 11 bases between the two ends. Per the germline V gene, CDR1 is SGHKS and CDR2 is YYEKEE (reference sequence). This CDR3 has 13 residues. The CDR3 loop reads CASSLPPYIGYTF. Here the CDR3 DNA reads TGTGCCAGCAGCTTGCCCCCTTATATTGGCTACACCTTC.

The sample holds a few counts of this clone. J is TRBJ2-3 and V is TRBV21-1; no check of the table's D call, TRBD2, against the DNA was made. TRBV21-1 is annotated as a pseudogene. This CDR3 comprises 14 residues. CDR3: CASSNWRGTDTQYF. The CDR3, as DNA: TGTGCCAGCAGCAATTGGCGCGGGACAGATACGCAGTATTTT.

This clone appeared a few times. This chain joins TRBV19 and TRBJ1-5; D not resolved. V was clipped by 1 base and J by 6 bases, with 10 bases between them. Per the germline V gene, CDR1 is LNHDA and CDR2 is SQIVND (reference sequence). The CDR3 runs 14 residues. DNA for the CDR3: TGTGCCAGTAGTATAGGTTGGGAGGGTCAGCCCCAGCATTTT. This encodes CASSIGWEGQPQHF.

CDR3 sequence: CASSPGLGDGYTF. The DNA of the CDR3 is TGTGCCAGCTCACCAGGTCTGGGAGATGGCTACACCTTC. The chain employs TRBV18 and TRBJ1-2; D gene uncertain. Trimming took 2 bases from V and 6 from J, leaving 10 bases between them. CDR1 KGHSH and CDR2 LQKENI come from the germline V gene. This CDR3 is built from 13 residues.